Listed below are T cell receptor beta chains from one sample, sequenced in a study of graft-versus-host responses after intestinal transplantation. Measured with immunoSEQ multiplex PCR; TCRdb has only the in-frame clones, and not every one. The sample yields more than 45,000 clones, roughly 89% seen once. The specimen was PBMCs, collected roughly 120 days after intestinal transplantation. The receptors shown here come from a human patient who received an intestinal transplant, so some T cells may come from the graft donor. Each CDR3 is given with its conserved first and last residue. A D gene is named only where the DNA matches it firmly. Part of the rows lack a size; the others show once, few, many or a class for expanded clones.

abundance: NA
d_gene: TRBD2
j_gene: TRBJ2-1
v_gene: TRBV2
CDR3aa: CASKGFRLAANEQFF
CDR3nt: TGTGCCAGCAAGGGTTTCCGACTAGCCGCAAATGAGCAGTTCTTC

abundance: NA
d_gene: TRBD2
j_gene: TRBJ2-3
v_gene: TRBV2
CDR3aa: CASSEAMWGGSADTQYF
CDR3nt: TGTGCCAGCAGTGAAGCGATGTGGGGAGGGTCGGCGGATACGCAGTATTTT

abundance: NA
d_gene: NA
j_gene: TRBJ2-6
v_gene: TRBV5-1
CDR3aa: CASSVSSGANVLTF
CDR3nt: TGCGCCAGCAGCGTCAGTTCTGGGGCCAACGTCCTGACTTTC

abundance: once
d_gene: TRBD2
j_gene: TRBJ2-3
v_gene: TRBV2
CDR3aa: CASTYTSGYTDTQYF
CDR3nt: TGTGCCAGCACATACACTAGCGGGTACACAGATACGCAGTATTTT

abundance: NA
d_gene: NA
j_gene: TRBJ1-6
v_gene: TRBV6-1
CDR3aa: CASSETAPNNSPLHF
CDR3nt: TGTGCCAGCAGTGAAACCGCGCCTAATAATTCACCCCTCCACTTT

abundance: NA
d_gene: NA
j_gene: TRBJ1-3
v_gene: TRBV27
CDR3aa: CASSLDGSSGNTIYF
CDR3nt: TGTGCCAGCAGTTTGGACGGGTCCTCTGGAAACACCATATATTTT

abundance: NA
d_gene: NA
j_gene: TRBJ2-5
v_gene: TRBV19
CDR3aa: CASSSRSLQETQYF
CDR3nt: TGTGCCAGTAGTTCACGGAGCCTCCAAGAGACCCAGTACTTC

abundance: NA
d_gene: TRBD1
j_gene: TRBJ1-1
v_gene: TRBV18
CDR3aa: CASSAQTGADTEAFF
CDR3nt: TGTGCCAGCTCAGCCCAGACAGGGGCGGACACTGAAGCTTTCTTT

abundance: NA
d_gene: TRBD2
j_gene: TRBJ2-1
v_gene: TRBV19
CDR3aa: CASSIPRLAGGHNEQFF
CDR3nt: TGTGCCAGTAGTATCCCTAGGCTAGCGGGGGGCCACAATGAGCAGTTCTTC

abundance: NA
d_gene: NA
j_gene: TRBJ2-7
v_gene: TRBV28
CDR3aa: CASLSEKSYEQYF
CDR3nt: TGTGCCAGCCTTAGTGAAAAGAGCTACGAGCAGTACTTC

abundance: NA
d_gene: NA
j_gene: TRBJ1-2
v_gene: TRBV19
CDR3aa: CASSYLTEYGYTF
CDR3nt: TGTGCCAGTAGTTATCTTACGGAATACGGCTACACCTTC

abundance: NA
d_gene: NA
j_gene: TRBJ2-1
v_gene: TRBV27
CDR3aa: CASSLGWGEGSYNEQFF
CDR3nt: TGTGCCAGCAGTTTGGGGTGGGGAGAGGGCTCCTACAATGAGCAGTTCTTC

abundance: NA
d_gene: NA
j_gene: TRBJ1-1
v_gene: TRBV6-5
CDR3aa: CASSYYGGYTEAFF
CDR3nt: TGTGCCAGCAGTTACTATGGGGGCTACACTGAAGCTTTCTTT

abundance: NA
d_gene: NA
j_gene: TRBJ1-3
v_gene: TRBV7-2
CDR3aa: CASSFFIAQTSGNTIYF
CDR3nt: TGTGCCAGCAGCTTTTTTATTGCACAGACGTCTGGAAACACCATATATTTT

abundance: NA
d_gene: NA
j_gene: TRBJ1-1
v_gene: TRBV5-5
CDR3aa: CASSLAGMNTEAFF
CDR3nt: TGTGCCAGCAGCTTGGCGGGGATGAACACTGAAGCTTTCTTT

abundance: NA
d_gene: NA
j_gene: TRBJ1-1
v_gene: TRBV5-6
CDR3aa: CASSYDRFEAFF
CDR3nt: TGTGCCAGCAGCTACGACAGATTTGAAGCTTTCTTT

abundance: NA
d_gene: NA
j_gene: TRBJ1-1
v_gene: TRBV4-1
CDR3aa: CASSYGEGLGEAFF
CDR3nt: TGCGCCAGCAGCTATGGAGAGGGGCTTGGTGAAGCTTTCTTT

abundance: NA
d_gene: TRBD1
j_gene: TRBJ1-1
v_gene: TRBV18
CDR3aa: CAGGTGGTEAFF
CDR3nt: TGTGCCGGCGGGACAGGGGGCACTGAAGCTTTCTTT

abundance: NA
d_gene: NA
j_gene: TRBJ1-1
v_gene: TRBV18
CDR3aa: CASSPSKDGNTEAFF
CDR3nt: TGTGCCAGCTCACCGTCGAAAGATGGGAACACTGAAGCTTTCTTT

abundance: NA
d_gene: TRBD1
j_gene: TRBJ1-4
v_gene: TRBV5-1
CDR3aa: CASSSTGNEKLFF
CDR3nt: TGCGCCAGCAGCTCGACAGGGAATGAAAAACTGTTTTTT

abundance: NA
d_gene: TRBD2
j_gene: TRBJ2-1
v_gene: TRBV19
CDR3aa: CASSIDPAGAGAREQFF
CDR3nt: TGTGCCAGTAGTATAGACCCCGCGGGAGCGGGGGCAAGGGAGCAGTTCTTC

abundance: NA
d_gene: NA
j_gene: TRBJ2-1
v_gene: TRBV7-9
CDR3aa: CASSLRVHEQFF
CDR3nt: TGTGCCAGCAGCTTAAGAGTGCATGAGCAGTTCTTC

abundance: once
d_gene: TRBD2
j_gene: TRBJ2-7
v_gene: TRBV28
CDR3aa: CASSLWGLAGWDEQYF
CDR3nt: TGTGCCAGCAGTTTATGGGGACTAGCGGGGTGGGACGAGCAGTACTTC

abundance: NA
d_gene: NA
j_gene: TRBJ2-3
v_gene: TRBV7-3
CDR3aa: CASSLNRGDTQYF
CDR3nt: TGTGCCAGCAGCTTAAATAGAGGAGATACGCAGTATTTT

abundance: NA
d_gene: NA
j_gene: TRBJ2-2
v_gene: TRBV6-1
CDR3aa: CASSEIWPPPGELFF
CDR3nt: TGTGCCAGCAGTGAGATTTGGCCACCCCCCGGGGAGCTGTTTTTT

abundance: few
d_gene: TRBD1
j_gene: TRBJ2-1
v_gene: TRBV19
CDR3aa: CASSMGTDNEQFF
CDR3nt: TGTGCCAGTAGTATGGGGACAGACAATGAGCAGTTCTTC

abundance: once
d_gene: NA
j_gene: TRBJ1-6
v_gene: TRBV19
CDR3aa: CASTQYGTPNSPLHF
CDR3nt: TGTGCCAGTACCCAATACGGGACACCTAATTCACCCCTCCACTTT

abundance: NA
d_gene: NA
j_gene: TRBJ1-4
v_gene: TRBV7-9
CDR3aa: CASSLAPGEPNEKLFF
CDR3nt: TGTGCCAGCAGCTTAGCCCCAGGGGAGCCTAATGAAAAACTGTTTTTT

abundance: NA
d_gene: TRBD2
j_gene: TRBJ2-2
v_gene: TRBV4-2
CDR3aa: CASGGADGELFF
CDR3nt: TGTGCTAGCGGGGGGGCTGACGGGGAGCTGTTTTTT

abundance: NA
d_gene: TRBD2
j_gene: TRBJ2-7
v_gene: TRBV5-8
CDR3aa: CASSSRAAGVVYEQYF
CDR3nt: TGTGCCAGCAGCTCCCGGGCGGCGGGAGTGGTCTACGAGCAGTACTTC

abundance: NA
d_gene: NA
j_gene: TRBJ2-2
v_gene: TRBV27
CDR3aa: CASSSRHANTGELFF
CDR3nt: TGTGCCAGCAGTTCCCGACACGCGAACACCGGGGAGCTGTTTTTT

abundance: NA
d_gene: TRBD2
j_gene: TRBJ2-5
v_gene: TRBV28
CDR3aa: CASRDRGVQETQYF
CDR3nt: TGTGCCAGCAGAGACCGGGGGGTACAAGAGACCCAGTACTTC

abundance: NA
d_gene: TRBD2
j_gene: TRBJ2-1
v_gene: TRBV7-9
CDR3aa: CASSPLFVAGFNEQFF
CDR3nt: TGTGCCAGCAGCCCTCTTTTTGTAGCGGGATTCAATGAGCAGTTCTTC

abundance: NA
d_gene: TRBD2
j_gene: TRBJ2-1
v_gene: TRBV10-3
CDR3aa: CAIGGPGGPHNEQFF
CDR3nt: TGTGCCATCGGTGGCCCGGGAGGGCCCCACAATGAGCAGTTCTTC

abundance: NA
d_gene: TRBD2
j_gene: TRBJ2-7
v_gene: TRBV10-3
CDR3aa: CAIMTSGGRNEQYF
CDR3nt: TGTGCCATCATGACTAGCGGGGGGCGGAACGAGCAGTACTTC

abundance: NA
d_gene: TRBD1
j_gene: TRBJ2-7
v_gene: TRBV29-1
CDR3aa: CSVMTGESYEQYF
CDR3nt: TGCAGCGTGATGACAGGGGAGTCCTACGAGCAGTACTTC

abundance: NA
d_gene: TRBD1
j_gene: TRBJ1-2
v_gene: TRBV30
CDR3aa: CAWSAPLPGQLFYGYTF
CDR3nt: TGTGCCTGGAGTGCCCCTCTCCCGGGACAGCTATTCTATGGCTACACCTTC

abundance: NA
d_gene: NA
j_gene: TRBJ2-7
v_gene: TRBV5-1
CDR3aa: CASSSTMGSEGYEQYF
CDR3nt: TGCGCCAGCAGCTCTACCATGGGCAGTGAGGGATACGAGCAGTACTTC

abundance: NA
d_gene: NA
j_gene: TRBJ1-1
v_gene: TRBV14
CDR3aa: CASSQVGGRNTEAFF
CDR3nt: TGTGCCAGCAGCCAAGTGGGGGGTCGGAACACTGAAGCTTTCTTT

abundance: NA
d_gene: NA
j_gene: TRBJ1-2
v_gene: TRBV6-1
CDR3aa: CATGSYGYTF
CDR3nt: TGTGCCACAGGCTCCTATGGCTACACCTTC

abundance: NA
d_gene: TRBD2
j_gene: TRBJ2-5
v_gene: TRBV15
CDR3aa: CATNWGGQETQYF
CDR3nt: TGTGCCACCAATTGGGGAGGGCAAGAGACCCAGTACTTC

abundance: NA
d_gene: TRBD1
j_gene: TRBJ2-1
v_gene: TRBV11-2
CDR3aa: CASSPSTGVWNEQFF
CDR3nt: TGTGCCAGCAGCCCAAGCACAGGGGTTTGGAATGAGCAGTTCTTC

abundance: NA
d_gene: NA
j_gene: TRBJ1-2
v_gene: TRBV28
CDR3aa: CASSLPGLYGYTF
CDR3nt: TGTGCCAGCAGTTTACCGGGCCTCTATGGCTACACCTTC

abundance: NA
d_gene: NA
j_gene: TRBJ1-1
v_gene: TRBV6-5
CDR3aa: CASSYPTDFYTEAFF
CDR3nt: TGTGCCAGCAGTTATCCGACAGACTTTTACACTGAAGCTTTCTTT

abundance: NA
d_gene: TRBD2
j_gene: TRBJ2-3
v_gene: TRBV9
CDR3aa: CASSLGLAGQASTDTQYF
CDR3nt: TGTGCCAGCAGTTTGGGACTAGCGGGACAGGCTAGCACAGATACGCAGTATTTT

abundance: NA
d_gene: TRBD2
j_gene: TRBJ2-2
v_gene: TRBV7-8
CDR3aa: CLGAGGPSGELFF
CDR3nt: TGCCTGGGGGCGGGAGGGCCAAGCGGGGAGCTGTTTTTT

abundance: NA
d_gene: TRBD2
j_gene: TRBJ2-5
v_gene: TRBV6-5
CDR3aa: CASSSIGGSLGTQYF
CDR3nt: TGTGCCAGCAGTTCAATCGGGGGGTCTCTGGGGACCCAGTACTTC

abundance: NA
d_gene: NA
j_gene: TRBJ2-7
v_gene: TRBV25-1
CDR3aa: CASSVDSRFYEQYF
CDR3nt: TGTGCCAGCAGTGTCGACAGTCGGTTCTACGAGCAGTACTTC

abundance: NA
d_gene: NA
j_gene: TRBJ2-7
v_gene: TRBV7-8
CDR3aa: CASSLVSTGYEQYF
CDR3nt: TGTGCCAGCAGCTTGGTGTCCACGGGGTACGAGCAGTACTTC

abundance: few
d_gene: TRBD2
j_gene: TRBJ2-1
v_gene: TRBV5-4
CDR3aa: CASRTSGGAEYNEQFF
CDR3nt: TGTGCCAGCAGGACTAGCGGGGGGGCGGAGTACAATGAGCAGTTCTTC

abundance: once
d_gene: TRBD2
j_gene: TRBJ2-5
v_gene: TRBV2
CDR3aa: CASRISGGVSETQYF
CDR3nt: TGTGCCAGCAGGATAAGCGGGGGGGTCTCCGAGACCCAGTACTTC

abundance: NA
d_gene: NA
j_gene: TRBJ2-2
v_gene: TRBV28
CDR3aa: CASSVRDDWLTGELFF
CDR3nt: TGTGCCAGCAGTGTCCGGGACGACTGGCTCACCGGGGAGCTGTTTTTT

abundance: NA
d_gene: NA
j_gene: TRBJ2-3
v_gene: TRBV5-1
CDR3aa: CASSFATQADTQYF
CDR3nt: TGCGCCAGCAGTTTTGCGACACAGGCGGATACGCAGTATTTT

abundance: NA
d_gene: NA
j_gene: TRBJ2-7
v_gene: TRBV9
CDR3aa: CASSVAVESTYEQYF
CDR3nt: TGTGCCAGCAGCGTAGCTGTAGAGTCAACCTACGAGCAGTACTTC

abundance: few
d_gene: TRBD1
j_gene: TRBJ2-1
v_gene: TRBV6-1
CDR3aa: CASGRDRDPNEQFF
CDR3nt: TGTGCCAGCGGACGCGACAGGGATCCCAATGAGCAGTTCTTC